This record concerns one T cell receptor (beta chain) sequence. This specimen comes from a study of blood T cell repertoires in COVID-19. Method: immunoSEQ multiplex PCR; TCRdb's copy keeps in-frame clones and lacks some. Of fewer than 350,000 clones in the sample, roughly nine tenths were seen once. It was during active infection that Seattle patients were enrolled and then longitudinally followed. Looked up from germline, CDR1 is SGDLS and CDR2 is YYNGEE. The V and J ends lost 3 bases and 8 bases respectively, with 26 bases between them. The CDR3 has 17 amino acids. The rearrangement joins TRBV9 to TRBJ1-2, with a tentative D call TRBD1 (6 bases). This receptor was obtained from a woman aged 25 to 39 with COVID-19, enrolled during active disease. The sample comprised peripheral blood. The CDR3 loop is CASSDYRSDRLTYGYTF. The CDR3 DNA reads TGTGCCAGCAGCGATTACCGTTCCGACAGGCTAACATACGGCTACACCTTC.